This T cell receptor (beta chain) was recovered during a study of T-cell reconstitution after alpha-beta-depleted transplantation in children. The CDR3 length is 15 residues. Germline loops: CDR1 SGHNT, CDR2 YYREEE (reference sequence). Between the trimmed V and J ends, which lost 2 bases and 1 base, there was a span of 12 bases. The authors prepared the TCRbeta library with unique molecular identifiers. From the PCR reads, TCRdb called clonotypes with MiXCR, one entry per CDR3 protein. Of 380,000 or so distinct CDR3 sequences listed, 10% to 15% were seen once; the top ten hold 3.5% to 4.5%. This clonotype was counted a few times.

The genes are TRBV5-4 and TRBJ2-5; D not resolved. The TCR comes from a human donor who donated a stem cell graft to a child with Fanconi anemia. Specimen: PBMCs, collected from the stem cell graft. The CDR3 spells CASSLRTPAQETQYF. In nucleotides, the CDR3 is TGTGCCAGCAGCTTAAGGACCCCAGCCCAAGAGACCCAGTACTTC.